The text below deals with one T cell receptor beta chain. Its antigen remains unidentified. Naive CD8 cells comprised CD45RO-negative, CCR7-positively selected cells, excluding terminally differentiated effector memory CD45RA+ cells. Caucasian adults living in Nashville, Tennessee, provided all samples. The sample originates from a study of shared clonotypes between healthy human individuals. General study results and limits: On the whole, naive subsets had larger estimated richness than memory subsets had.

Data came from immunoSEQ multiplex PCR; TCRdb stores just in-frame clones and leaves some out. The sample has 600,000 or so clones, about 95% seen once. The CDR3 sequence is 15 residues long. V lost 4 bases and J lost 3; bases outside the gene matches: 5. The germline CDR1 and CDR2 sequences are MNHEY and SVGAGI. This receptor was taken from a woman aged 25 to 39 in good health. Sequencing was performed on naive CD8+ T cells sorted from blood. The chain joins TRBV6-5 to TRBJ2-7; 11 nucleotides match TRBD1. CDR3 sequence (DNA): TGTGCCAGCAGTTCAGGGGGACAGGGGGTCTACGAGCAGTACTTC. Encoded protein: CASSSGGQGVYEQYF.